A single sample is the source of the 16 T cell receptor beta chains below, sequenced in a study of blood T cell repertoires in COVID-19. Clones were read by immunoSEQ multiplex PCR, and TCRdb kept only the in-frame ones, dropping some. The repertoire holds 170,000 or so clones, with over 80% as singletons. What was sequenced was peripheral blood. Receptors were obtained from a middle-aged woman with COVID-19, enrolled during active disease.

This clone was counted once. This chain joins TRBV28 and TRBJ2-7; unclear D gene. This CDR3 contains 12 residues. Trimming cost V 3 bases and J 4 bases, with 7 bases left between them. Germline CDR1 MDHEN, CDR2 SYDVKM. The CDR3 DNA reads as TGTGCCAGCAGTTTGCGGAAGTACGAGCAGTACTTC. Translating it yields CASSLRKYEQYF.

V is TRBV5-1 and J is TRBJ2-1, with 11 bases aligning to TRBD2. Germline CDR1 reads SGHRS; CDR2 reads YFSETQ. J was trimmed by 6 bases and V by 4 bases; bases with no gene match: 9. The CDR3 runs 16 residues. CDR3 in amino acids: CASSHPGSGGANEQFF. The CDR3 bases are TGCGCCAGCAGCCATCCGGGTAGCGGGGGGGCCAATGAGCAGTTCTTC.

The rearrangement joins TRBV3-1 (or the pseudogene TRBV3-2) to TRBJ2-3; 9 nucleotides align to TRBD2. Germline V gene lookup returns CDR1 LGHDT and CDR2 YNNKEL (reference sequence). The CDR3 extends over 17 amino acids. V lost 4 bases and J lost 6; bases outside the gene matches: 14. The CDR3 protein is CASSRILAGTTSDTQYF. CDR3 DNA sequence: TGTGCCAGCAGCCGCATTCTAGCGGGGACCACTTCCGATACGCAGTATTTT.

J is TRBJ2-7 and V is TRBV2; TRBD2 matches 7 bases. There are 14 residues in the CDR3. V dropped 2 bases and J dropped 3; count of bases not matched to a gene: 4. CDR1 and CDR2 (germline): SNHLY, FYNNEI. DNA of the CDR3: TGTGCCAGCAGTGAATCGGTAGCGGGCTACGAGCAGTACTTC. It encodes CASSESVAGYEQYF.

A single count supports this clone. The chain carries TRBV15 and TRBJ1-2, with D perhaps TRBD1 (6 bases). Germline-derived CDR1 and CDR2 are LNHNV and YYDKDF (reference sequence). V lost 2 bases, J lost 5 bases, and 18 bases lay in between. The CDR3 extends over 16 amino acids. CDR3 region: CATSRTPGGRGYGYTF. Here the CDR3 DNA reads TGTGCCACCAGCAGAACCCCGGGGGGGAGGGGGTATGGCTACACCTTC.

This CDR3 is CASSQGSGLGNTIYF. The CDR3 nucleotides are TGTGCCAGCAGCCAAGGTTCAGGGTTAGGAAACACCATATATTTT. The V gene is TRBV3-1 (or the pseudogene TRBV3-2), the J gene TRBJ1-3, with D perhaps matching TRBD1 (5 bases). This CDR3 comprises 15 residues. Germline V gene lookup returns CDR1 LGHDT and CDR2 YNNKEL (reference sequence). V was shortened by 1 base and J by 4 bases, with 11 bases between the two germline ends.

The chain is built from TRBV6-5 and TRBJ1-1; 11 bases are a match to TRBD1. CDR3 length: 15 amino acids. J gave up 5 bases and V 5 bases, and 7 bases lay outside the gene matches. Germline CDR1 MNHEY, CDR2 SVGAGI. CDR3 in amino acids: CASSTGQGAYTEAFF. The CDR3, as DNA: TGTGCCAGCAGTACCGGACAGGGGGCGTATACTGAAGCTTTCTTT.

The gene calls are TRBV27 and TRBJ2-7, with 8 bases aligning to TRBD1. The germline gives CDR1 MNHEY, CDR2 SMNVEV (reference sequence). This CDR3 is 17 amino acids long. The ends lost 5 bases at V and 6 bases at J; junction bases unmatched: 18. CDR3 in amino acids: CASSPWAIGQGRVEQYF. CDR3 DNA: TGTGCCAGCAGTCCCTGGGCCATCGGACAGGGAAGGGTCGAGCAGTACTTC.

The rearrangement joins TRBV6-1 to TRBJ1-2, with TRBD1 matching over 7 bases. Losses at the gene ends were 2 bases for V and 4 bases for J; bases not matched to a gene: 13. Germline assignment: CDR1 MNHNS and CDR2 SASEGT. The CDR3 runs 17 residues. CDR3 residues: CASSENPRTGNLYGYTF. CDR3 DNA sequence: TGTGCCAGCAGTGAAAATCCAAGGACAGGCAACCTCTATGGCTACACCTTC.

This sequence joins TRBV5-1 and TRBJ1-2; 11 bases fit TRBD1. Germline V gene data show CDR1 as SGHRS and CDR2 as YFSETQ. V lost 5 bases, J lost 8 bases, and 8 bases stayed unmatched. CDR3 length: 14 amino acids. Here the CDR3 reads CASSPPGTGGGYTF. The DNA for the CDR3 is TGCGCCAGCAGTCCGCCAGGGACAGGGGGAGGCTACACCTTC.

The V gene is TRBV19, the J gene TRBJ1-2; D is undetermined. CDR1 is LNHDA, CDR2 SQIVND, per germline (reference sequence). V lost 1 base and J lost 2, with 8 bases in between. The CDR3 totals 14 residues. The CDR3: CASSIGTDNYGYTF. CDR3 DNA sequence: TGTGCCAGTAGTATAGGGACTGACAACTATGGCTACACCTTC.

The chain employs TRBV28 and TRBJ2-5; TRBD2 is a possible D gene (5 bases). V lost 1 base to trimming and J lost 5 bases, with 11 bases between them. This CDR3 region has 14 residues. The V gene's germline CDR1 is MDHEN and CDR2 SYDVKM. The CDR3 sequence: CASSLYPPGETQYF. In nucleotides, the CDR3 is TGTGCCAGCAGTTTATATCCGCCGGGGGAGACCCAGTACTTC.

The rearrangement joins TRBV14 to TRBJ2-5, with TRBD1 matching 8 bases. The CDR3 sequence is 15 residues long. The V and J ends lost 6 bases and 2 bases, in that order; junction bases with no gene match: 8. In germline, CDR1 is SGHDN, CDR2 FVKESK. The CDR3 loop is CASSTRQGLQETQYF. As DNA, the CDR3 is TGTGCCAGCAGTACGCGACAGGGGCTACAAGAGACCCAGTACTTC.

V usage is TRBV11-3 and J usage is TRBJ2-7; perhaps TRBD2 as D (5 bases). V was shortened by 4 bases and J by 0 bases, with 16 bases between the two germline ends. The CDR3 has 16 amino acids. From germline, CDR1 is SGHNT and CDR2 YENEEA. In DNA form, the CDR3 reads TGTGCCAGCAGCTCTACCTGGGATGGGAGCTCCTACGAGCAGTACTTC. Amino acids: CASSSTWDGSSYEQYF.

The V gene is TRBV6-6, the J gene TRBJ2-7, with D possibly TRBD1 on 6 matching bases. Trimming took off 8 bases at V and 2 bases at J, with 13 bases between the two ends. The CDR3 length is 13 residues. The germline V gene has CDR1 MNHNY and CDR2 SVGAGI (reference sequence). The chain's CDR3 is CASSTGLAYEQYF. In nucleotides, the CDR3 is TGTGCCAGCTCGACAGGTTTGGCCTACGAGCAGTACTTC.

This clone was seen just once. This sequence joins TRBV7-2 and TRBJ1-4; tentative D call: TRBD1 (5 bases). The V gene lost 0 bases and the J gene lost 4 bases, with 12 bases spanning the gap. CDR1 is SGHTA, CDR2 FQGNSA, per germline. The CDR3 extends over 16 amino acids. CDR3 sequence (DNA): TGTGCCAGCAGCTTAGCGGGGCGCCGACATAATGAAAAACTGTTTTTT. Protein product: CASSLAGRRHNEKLFF.